This entry lists 23 T cell receptor beta chains sequenced from one sample in a study of T cell changes during pregnancy in multiple sclerosis. Sequencing was performed with immunoSEQ multiplex PCR; in TCRdb, only in-frame clones are kept and a portion is missing. This table has 95,000 to 110,000 clones, about 91% appearing once. The sequences come from peripheral blood, collected after pregnancy. The receptor source for this set is a female donor with multiple sclerosis, enrolled in a pregnancy study.

The chain is built from TRBV11-2 and TRBJ2-7; the match to TRBD1 covers 7 bases. Germline V gene data show CDR1 as SGHAT and CDR2 as FQNNGV. This CDR3 is built from 15 residues. V was clipped by 4 bases and J by 6 bases; unmatched bases: 12. The CDR3 protein is CASSYLTGLIGEQYF. The CDR3 nucleotides read TGTGCCAGCAGCTACTTGACAGGGCTTATCGGCGAGCAGTACTTC.

V usage is TRBV27 and J usage is TRBJ1-5; D unclear. CDR3 length: 11 amino acids. In germline, CDR1 is MNHEY, CDR2 SMNVEV (reference sequence). Trimming left V 3 bases short and J 6 bases short, with 3 bases between. The chain's CDR3 is CASSLAQPQHF. The CDR3 region has the DNA TGTGCCAGCAGTTTGGCTCAGCCCCAGCATTTT.

V usage is TRBV10-2 and J usage is TRBJ1-3, with a possible D match to TRBD1 (6 bases). Trimming removed 7 bases from V and 4 bases from J, with 20 bases in between. Germline values: CDR1 WSHSY, CDR2 SAAADI. This CDR3 spans 16 amino acids. The CDR3 DNA reads as TGCGCCAGCACCCCGGGCGGGGGGCTAGGGGGAAACACCATATATTTT. Amino acid sequence: CASTPGGGLGGNTIYF.

V is TRBV4-1 and J is TRBJ1-4; D is uncertain. Germline CDR1 is MGHRA and CDR2 is YSYEKL. This CDR3 is built from 14 residues. Deletions cut 4 bases from V and 2 bases from J, with 8 bases between. CDR3: CASSPSGTNEKLFF. The CDR3 DNA follows: TGCGCCAGCAGCCCCTCGGGGACTAATGAAAAACTGTTTTTT.

This clone was found once. The rearrangement links TRBV5-1 to TRBJ2-7; weak D call: TRBD2 (5 bases). Trimming removed 2 bases at V and 7 bases at J, with 22 bases between. The germline gives CDR1 SGHRS, CDR2 YFSETQ. CDR3 length equals 16 residues. CDR3 sequence (DNA): TGCGCCAGCAGCTTTTTACCCCGGCAGCGGTCGGGGGAGCAGTACTTC. It yields the protein CASSFLPRQRSGEQYF.

The chain is built from TRBV14 and TRBJ2-5; D is unclear. The CDR3 spans 15 residues. Germline values: CDR1 SGHDN, CDR2 FVKESK. V lost 0 bases, J lost 1 base, and 9 bases lay in between. As DNA, the CDR3 is TGTGCCAGCAGCCAAGATAGGCGGATCCAAGAGACCCAGTACTTC. This codes for CASSQDRRIQETQYF.

The chain joins TRBV6-6 to TRBJ1-2, with 8 positions matching TRBD1. The J segment lost 1 base and the V segment lost 7 bases, leaving 5 bases of the junction unmatched. The CDR3 is 14 residues long. CDR1 and CDR2 (germline): MNHNY, SVGAGI (reference sequence). CDR3 amino acids: CASNPGQVNYGYTF. CDR3 coding DNA: TGTGCCAGCAATCCGGGACAGGTTAACTATGGCTACACCTTC.

V usage is TRBV5-8 and J usage is TRBJ2-3; TRBD2 agrees at 16 bases. Germline assignment: CDR1 SGHTS and CDR2 YDEGEE. V dropped 4 bases and J dropped 10; count of bases not matched to a gene: 3. There are 14 residues in the CDR3. This chain's CDR3 is CASSPGLAGGPQYF. CDR3 nucleotide sequence: TGTGCCAGCAGCCCGGGACTAGCGGGGGGGCCGCAGTATTTT.

This chain joins TRBV11-2 and TRBJ2-5; 8 bases are shared with TRBD1. The CDR3 totals 17 residues. V lost 0 bases and J lost 0; bases outside the gene matches: 6. Germline loops: CDR1 SGHAT, CDR2 FQNNGV. The CDR3 coding sequence is TGTGCCAGCAGCTTAGATCGTTACAGGGGGTACCAAGAGACCCAGTACTTC. Translated: CASSLDRYRGYQETQYF.

Only a few counts were recorded for this clone. The chain employs TRBV5-1 and TRBJ1-1; no reliable D call. The length of the CDR3 is 14 residues. Trimming cost V 0 bases and J 0 bases, with 6 bases left between them. Germline lookup yields CDR1 SGHRS and CDR2 YFSETQ. The chain's CDR3 is CASSLDGLNTEAFF. In DNA, the CDR3 is TGCGCCAGCAGCTTGGACGGGTTGAACACTGAAGCTTTCTTT.

This clone was observed once. Germline is not matched at one junction end, which may reflect a read error. The rearrangement links TRBV6-6 to TRBJ2-3; tentative D call: TRBD2 (5 bases). Germline V lookup: CDR1 MNHNY, CDR2 SVGAGI (reference sequence). The CDR3 is 13 amino acids. The CDR3 sequence is CASSSPSKDTQYF. CDR3 nucleotide sequence: TGTGCCAGCAGTTCCCCTAGCAAAGATACGCAGTATTTT.

The chain links TRBV28 to TRBJ2-3, with 7 bases that match TRBD2. This CDR3 contains 17 residues. Looked up from germline, CDR1 is MDHEN and CDR2 is SYDVKM. The trim removed 2 bases at V and 4 bases at J, leaving 12 bases unmatched. The CDR3 sequence: CASSLIRAAGEADTQYF. In DNA, the CDR3 is TGTGCCAGCAGTTTAATTCGGGCGGCGGGAGAGGCAGATACGCAGTATTTT.

This chain links TRBV6-5 with TRBJ1-1, with 7 bases matching TRBD1. This CDR3 spans 12 amino acids. The V gene's germline CDR1 is MNHEY and CDR2 SVGAGI. Trimming took 4 bases from V and 8 from J; bases not matched to a gene: 4. CDR3 sequence (DNA): TGTGCCAGCAGTTCCTGGACAGGAGAAGCTTTCTTT. It yields the protein CASSSWTGEAFF.

The chain carries TRBV4-1 and TRBJ2-5; D is ambiguous. Trimming cost V 0 bases and J 4 bases, with 6 bases left between them. This CDR3 is built from 13 residues. Germline V gene data show CDR1 as MGHRA and CDR2 as YSYEKL. CDR3 DNA sequence: TGCGCCAGCAGCCAAGATACGGGAGAGACCCAGTACTTC. Translating it yields CASSQDTGETQYF.

The chain couples TRBV5-1 to TRBJ1-4; 9 bases fit TRBD1. The germline CDR1 and CDR2 sequences are SGHRS and YFSETQ. The CDR3 extends over 17 amino acids. V trimming: 0 bases; J trimming: 5 bases; junction bases outside the gene matches: 8. CDR3 sequence (DNA): TGCGCCAGCAGCTTGGCAGTCGGGACAGGGAAGAATGAAAAACTGTTTTTT. Translation gives CASSLAVGTGKNEKLFF.

The chain uses TRBV29-1 and TRBJ2-7; no definite D call. The V and J ends lost 6 bases and 2 bases respectively, with 11 bases between them. CDR1 and CDR2 from the germline V gene are SQVTM and ANQGSEA. This CDR3 spans 12 amino acids. CDR3 sequence (DNA): TGCAGCGTCAAAACAGATACCTACGAGCAGTACTTC. Its protein is CSVKTDTYEQYF.

The chain is built from TRBV11-2 and TRBJ1-2; D perhaps matches TRBD1 (6 bases). V was trimmed by 3 bases and J by 4 bases, leaving 15 bases between them. This CDR3 has 15 residues. The germline CDR1 and CDR2 sequences are SGHAT and FQNNGV. The CDR3 sequence: CASSFGGGRLYGYTF. The CDR3 DNA is TGTGCCAGCAGCTTTGGCGGGGGCCGACTCTATGGCTACACCTTC. The full variable domain, completed using reference TRBV11-2 and TRBJ1-2, is EAGVAQSPRYKIIEKRQSVAFWCNPISGHATLYWYQQILGQGPKLLIQFQNNGVVDDSQLPKDRFSAERLKGVDSTLKIQPAKLEDSAVYLCASSFGGGRLYGYTFGSGTRLTVV.

This clone was counted a few times. CDR3 coding DNA: TGTGCCAGCAGCTTAGGGGACAACCCCCTCACCGGGGAGCTGTTTTTT. Its protein product is CASSLGDNPLTGELFF. J is TRBJ2-2 and V is TRBV11-2; the D gene is possibly TRBD1 (6 bases). V was clipped by 1 base and J by 4 bases, with 13 bases between them. This CDR3 spans 16 amino acids. Germline CDR1 reads SGHAT; CDR2 reads FQNNGV.

The chain combines TRBV19 with TRBJ1-2; possible D gene TRBD1, 6 bases. CDR1 is LNHDA, CDR2 SQIVND, per germline (reference sequence). V was clipped by 4 bases and J by 4 bases, with 16 bases between them. The CDR3 is made up of 15 amino acids. The CDR3, as DNA: TGTGCCAGTAGTAAAGGGGGGGACGCTGTCTATGGCTACACCTTC. As protein: CASSKGGDAVYGYTF.

The chain links TRBV4-3 to TRBJ2-5; weak D call: TRBD1 (5 bases). The last part of the DNA fits TRBJ2-7 better; the J call may be wrong. Germline values: CDR1 LGHNA, CDR2 YSLEER. The CDR3 is 13 residues long. The CDR3 DNA reads as TGCGCCAGCAGCCCGCGGACACCCTACGAGCAGTACTTC. Its protein product is CASSPRTPYEQYF.

The chain carries TRBV15 and TRBJ2-1; 10 nucleotides agree with TRBD2. Unmatched junction bases numbered 7, after V lost 0 bases and J lost 5 bases. Germline V CDR1 and CDR2: LNHNV, YYDKDF (reference sequence). This CDR3 comprises 17 residues. CDR3 sequence: CATSRDPSGSVHNEQFF. The CDR3 bases are TGTGCCACCAGCAGAGATCCTAGCGGGAGTGTTCACAATGAGCAGTTCTTC.

The chain couples TRBV11-2 to TRBJ1-2; TRBD1 is a possible D gene (5 bases). CDR1 SGHAT and CDR2 FQNNGV come from the germline V gene. The CDR3 extends over 15 amino acids. The V end was cut by 5 bases, the J end by 7 bases, with 20 bases between. CDR3 in DNA: TGTGCCAGCAGCCCGGTCGCGTCAGGGATCGGTGGCTACACCTTC. This encodes CASSPVASGIGGYTF.

The chain links TRBV5-1 to TRBJ2-2; 8 bases match TRBD1. V lost 4 bases, J lost 5 bases, and 7 bases stayed unmatched. Germline values: CDR1 SGHRS, CDR2 YFSETQ. There are 15 residues in the CDR3. The CDR3: CASSQRQGNTGELFF. CDR3 bases: TGCGCCAGCAGCCAGCGACAGGGGAATACCGGGGAGCTGTTTTTT.